These 10 T cell receptor beta chains originate from one sample sequenced in a study of cytomegalovirus exposure and HLA in healthy donors. PCR employed 60 Vbeta and 13 Jbeta primers. The repertoire was sequenced with immunoSEQ multiplex PCR; TCRdb's copy has only in-frame clones and lacks some. The sample shows 95,000 to 110,000 clones, around 73% of them seen only once. The specimen was PBMCs. Every receptor here comes from a woman aged 40 to 50 in good health and CMV-seronegative.

This rearrangement joins TRBV5-1 to TRBJ2-1; TRBD2 matches at 9 bases. There are 15 residues in the CDR3. Losses at the gene ends were 2 bases for V and 5 bases for J; bases not matched to a gene: 5. Germline V gene sequence: CDR1 SGHRS, CDR2 YFSETQ. In nucleotides, the CDR3 is TGCGCCAGCAGCTTATTTAGCGGGGGAAACAATGAGCAGTTCTTC. Protein sequence: CASSLFSGGNNEQFF.

This clone was seen more than once but under ten times. The chain combines TRBV2 with TRBJ2-1; 13 bases map to TRBD2. V was clipped by 10 bases and J by 4 bases; unmatched bases: 4. This CDR3 has 14 residues. The germline V gene has CDR1 SNHLY and CDR2 FYNNEI. CDR3 region: CATLLAGGYNEQFF. In nucleotides, the CDR3 is TGTGCCACCCTACTAGCGGGAGGGTACAATGAGCAGTTCTTC.

The gene calls are TRBV27 and TRBJ2-3, with no clear D. The germline V gene encodes CDR1 MNHEY and CDR2 SMNVEV (reference sequence). The CDR3 is 12 residues long. The ends were cut back, 3 bases at V and 4 bases at J, with 5 bases in the middle. CDR3 in DNA: TGTGCCAGCAGTTTTAGCCCAGATACGCAGTATTTT. Translated, it gives CASSFSPDTQYF.

Only one count was recorded for this clone. Relative to the germline gene, one junction end is altered; a read error may explain this. The genes are TRBV7-7 and TRBJ2-1; the match to TRBD2 covers 8 bases. Germline lookup yields CDR1 SSHAT and CDR2 FNYEAQ (reference sequence). The CDR3 length is 14 residues. This CDR3 is CASSAGGGSNEQFF. The CDR3, as DNA: TGTGCTAGCAGCGCGGGGGGTGGTTCCAATGAGCAGTTCTTC.

This chain joins TRBV19 and TRBJ1-2; D is possibly TRBD1 (5 bases). V lost 5 bases and J lost 8, with 12 bases in between. CDR1 LNHDA and CDR2 SQIVND come from the germline V gene (reference sequence). This CDR3 spans 12 amino acids. As DNA, the CDR3 is TGTGCCAGTAGTCGCCAGGGATGGGGCTACACCTTC. Its protein product is CASSRQGWGYTF.

This rearrangement joins TRBV19 to TRBJ2-3, with D unresolved. The germline V gene encodes CDR1 LNHDA and CDR2 SQIVND (reference sequence). The CDR3 runs 13 residues. V was pared by 5 bases and J by 3 bases, with 9 bases between. This chain's CDR3 is CASSVAETDTQYF. CDR3 in DNA: TGTGCCAGTAGTGTCGCTGAGACAGATACGCAGTATTTT.

The V gene is TRBV5-4, the J gene TRBJ2-5; 9 bases are shared with TRBD2. Germline loops: CDR1 SGHNT, CDR2 YYREEE (reference sequence). The CDR3 is 15 residues long. Trimming removed 2 bases from V and 8 bases from J; junction bases left unmatched: 10. CDR3 in DNA: TGTGCCAGCAGCTTAGAAACGATAGCGGGAGCCACCCAGTACTTC. This sequence encodes CASSLETIAGATQYF. Looking up the rest from reference TRBV5-4 and TRBJ2-5 gives the full variable domain: ETGVTQSPTHLIKTRGQQVTLRCSSQSGHNTVSWYQQALGQGPQFIFQYYREEENGRGNFPPRFSGLQFPNYSSELNVNALELDDSALYLCASSLETIAGATQYFGPGTRLLVL.

The genes are TRBV5-6 and TRBJ1-2; D unresolved. Germline loops: CDR1 SGHDT, CDR2 YYEEEE. The V and J ends lost 4 bases and 7 bases respectively, with 23 bases between them. The CDR3 contains 16 residues. CDR3 sequence: CASSMDVVAPAAGYTF. DNA for the CDR3: TGTGCCAGCAGCATGGACGTGGTCGCCCCTGCGGCTGGCTACACCTTC.

This clone showed up just once. For the CDR3, the DNA is TGTGCCAGCTCAACAACCGGCGGGACAGTTAACTACGAGCAGTACTTC. Its protein product is CASSTTGGTVNYEQYF. The chain is built from TRBV18 and TRBJ2-7, with D possibly being TRBD1 (7 bases). The V gene's germline CDR1 is KGHSH and CDR2 LQKENI. Trimming took off 5 bases at V and 3 bases at J, with 20 bases between the two ends. The CDR3 totals 16 residues.

This sequence joins TRBV28 and TRBJ2-7, with TRBD2 as a possible D gene (5 bases). Per the germline V gene, CDR1 is MDHEN and CDR2 is SYDVKM. The CDR3 has 15 residues. V dropped 4 bases and J dropped 8 bases, with 21 bases sitting between them. CDR3 in DNA: TGTGCCAGCAGTTACAACGGACTGACCGCTCGCCAGCAGTACTTC. This translates into CASSYNGLTARQQYF.